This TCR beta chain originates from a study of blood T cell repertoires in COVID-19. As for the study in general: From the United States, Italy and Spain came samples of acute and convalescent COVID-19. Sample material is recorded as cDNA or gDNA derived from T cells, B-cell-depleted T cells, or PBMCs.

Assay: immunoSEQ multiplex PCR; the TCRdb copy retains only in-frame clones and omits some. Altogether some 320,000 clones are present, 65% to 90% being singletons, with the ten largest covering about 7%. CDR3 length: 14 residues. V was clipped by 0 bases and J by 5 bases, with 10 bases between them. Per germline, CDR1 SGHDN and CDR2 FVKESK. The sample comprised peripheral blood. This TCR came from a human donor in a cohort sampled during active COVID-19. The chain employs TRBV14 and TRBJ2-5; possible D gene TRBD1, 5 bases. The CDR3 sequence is CASSQDLRGETQYF. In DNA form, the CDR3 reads TGTGCCAGCAGCCAAGATTTAAGGGGTGAGACCCAGTACTTC.